This TCR beta chain was identified in a study of shared clonotypes between healthy human individuals. The trim removed 0 bases at V and 4 bases at J, leaving 10 bases unmatched. The CDR3 contains 17 residues. From germline, CDR1 is GTSNPN and CDR2 SVGIG (reference sequence). Sorted subsets were amplified in replicate PCRs using 200 to 250 ng DNA, roughly 30,000 T cell genomes. The protocol was immunoSEQ multiplex PCR, while the TCRdb copy is restricted to in-frame clones and leaves out a portion. The sample has about 380,000 clones, approximately 96% seen once. The study, taken as a whole, reports: Despite large depth, rarefaction showed incomplete sorted-subset sequencing. A generally larger estimated richness was seen in naive subsets than in memory subsets.

Comments on this clone: What it recognizes is unknown.

Material for sequencing was memory CD8+ T cells sorted from blood. Subset here: CD45RO+ cells pooled with CCR7-negative TemRA cells. The rearrangement uses TRBV30 and TRBJ2-5; 11 nucleotides match TRBD2. This receptor was identified in a man under 40 in good health. In DNA form, the CDR3 reads TGTGCCTGGAGTGTACGCCGCCCACTAGCGGGAGCAGAGACCCAGTACTTC. Its translation: CAWSVRRPLAGAETQYF.